This TCR beta chain was identified during a study of blood T cell repertoires in COVID-19 (dated by TCRdb to 2018 to 2020). In the study overall: The collaborator samples originated in the United States, Italy and Spain and spanned the acute and convalescent phases of COVID-19. The prospective study material was composed of cDNA or gDNA derived from T cells, B-cell-depleted T cells, or PBMCs. The dataset comprised deeply sampled blood TCRbeta repertoires from subjects exposed to, actively infected with, or recovered from COVID-19. The repertoires were made available in a free public database intended to serve as a resource for research on the immune response to SARS-CoV-2. The samples were drawn from two sources: the first 160 participants of the ongoing ImmuneRACE study, and 950 to 1,500 subjects contributed by 6 global collaborators. A de-identified subject ID, COVID-19 status, age in years and sex were almost always included in the sample metadata. Where available, HLA class I and class II types were taken from metadata supplied by the sample provider and were not determined by assay-based typing. Points the paper makes about the study in general: The quantity of clinical and demographic metadata differed by source and by participant and was supplied without curation.

A second Seattle source provided samples from volunteer blood donors who had recovered from COVID-19. Collaborating institutions collected whole blood in K2EDTA tubes following their own protocols. Collaborator samples were shipped for TCRbeta analysis as frozen whole blood, isolated PBMCs, or DNA extracted from either sample type. The immunoSEQ Assay, a bias-controlled multiplex PCR, was used to amplify TCRbeta CDR3 regions from genomic DNA. Concerning the study's data processing: Within the assay, amplification of reference gene primers was used to estimate how many nucleated cells each sample contained. Sequence reads were collapsed and filtered to measure the absolute abundance of every unique TCRbeta CDR3 rearrangement. Productive Simpson clonality was computed per sample as the square root of Simpson's diversity index over productive rearrangements. TCRdb took over this immuneACCESS table, retaining in-frame rearrangements with V and J assigned. Such tables are incomplete; in checked studies, under half of the missing clones stem from an unresolved V gene, and the remainder is unexplained. V and J calls and clone size are as listed in that table; D and trimming were resolved from the DNA. This sample has more than 100,000 clones in its table, and roughly 83% of those were observed once. The top ten clonotypes cover approximately 12% of the sample.

This clone was observed once. It has no known antigen specificity. Per-base qualities were not stored, and no clone one base away is much larger. The germline V gene supplies CDR1 SNHLY and CDR2 FYNNEI. V has 7 bases trimmed and J has 5 bases trimmed; junction bases matching no gene number 4. The CDR3 goes from the cysteine to the phenylalanine over 13 residues. Only the CDR3 region is kept as DNA, spanning 39 bases read in frame from base 1. This TCR was sampled from a woman under 40 who had recovered from COVID-19. The specimen was peripheral blood. The sequence is built from TRBV2 and TRBJ2-7, and 11 junction bases match TRBD2. The CDR3: CASKKLAGDEQYF. Read as DNA, the sequence is TGTGCCAGCAAGAAACTAGCGGGAGACGAGCAGTACTTC.